This TCR beta chain originates from a study of cytomegalovirus exposure and HLA in healthy donors. Study conclusions and caveats: Most TCR sequences were uncommon, yet certain public TCRs appeared in many donors.

The CDR3 totals 15 residues. V gave up 0 bases and J gave up 3 bases, with 12 bases separating them. Germline CDR1 SGHTA, CDR2 FQGNSA. Details on this clone: What it binds is not known.

Primers: 60 Vbeta forward and 13 Jbeta reverse. TCRdb's copy holds only in-frame clones and misses some; the assay was immunoSEQ multiplex PCR. The data contain 200,000 to 300,000 clones, 84% of them singletons. This sequence was found in a woman aged 40 to 50 in good health and CMV-seropositive. The genes are TRBV7-2 and TRBJ2-7; possible D gene TRBD1, 6 bases. Sequencing used PBMCs. CDR3 sequence (DNA): TGTGCCAGCAGCTTAGCCGTAGACAGGTACTACGAGCAGTACTTC. Its protein product is CASSLAVDRYYEQYF.